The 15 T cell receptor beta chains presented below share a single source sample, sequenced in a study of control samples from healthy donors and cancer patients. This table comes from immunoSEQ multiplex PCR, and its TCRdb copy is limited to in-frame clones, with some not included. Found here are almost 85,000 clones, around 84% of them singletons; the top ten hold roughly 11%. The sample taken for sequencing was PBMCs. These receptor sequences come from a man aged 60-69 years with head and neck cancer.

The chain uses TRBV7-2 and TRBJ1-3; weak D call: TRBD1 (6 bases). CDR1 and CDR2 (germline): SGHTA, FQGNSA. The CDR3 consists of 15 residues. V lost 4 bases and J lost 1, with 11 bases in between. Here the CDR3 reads CASSWNRVSGNTIYF. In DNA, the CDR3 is TGTGCCAGCAGCTGGAACAGGGTATCTGGAAACACCATATATTTT.

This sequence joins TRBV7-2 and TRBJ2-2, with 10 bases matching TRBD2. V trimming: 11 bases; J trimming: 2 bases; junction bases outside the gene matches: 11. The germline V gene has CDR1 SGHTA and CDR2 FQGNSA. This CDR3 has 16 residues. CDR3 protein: CAAKAGGSHNTGELFF. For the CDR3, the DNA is TGTGCCGCAAAAGCGGGAGGGAGTCATAACACCGGGGAGCTGTTTTTT. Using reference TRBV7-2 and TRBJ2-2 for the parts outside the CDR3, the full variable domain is GAGVSQSPSNKVTEKGKDVELRCDPISGHTALYWYRQSLGQGLEFLIYFQGNSAPDKSGLPSDRFSAERTGGSVSTLTIQRTQQEDSAVYLCAAKAGGSHNTGELFFGEGSRLTVL.

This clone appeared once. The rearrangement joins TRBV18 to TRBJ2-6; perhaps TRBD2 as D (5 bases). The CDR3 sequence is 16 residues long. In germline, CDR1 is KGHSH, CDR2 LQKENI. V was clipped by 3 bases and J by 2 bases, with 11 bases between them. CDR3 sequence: CASSPRVAAGANVLTF. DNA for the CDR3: TGTGCCAGCTCACCGAGGGTCGCTGCTGGGGCCAACGTCCTGACTTTC. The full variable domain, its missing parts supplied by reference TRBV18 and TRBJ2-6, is NAGVMQNPRHLVRRRGQEARLRCSPMKGHSHVYWYRQLPEEGLKFMVYLQKENIIDESGMPKERFSAEFPKEGPSILRIQQVVRGDSAAYFCASSPRVAAGANVLTFGAGSRLTVL.

The CDR3 is CASSQDNTAANYGYTF. The CDR3 region has the DNA TGTGCCAGCAGCCAAGATAACACAGCAGCTAACTATGGCTACACCTTC. This chain links TRBV4-2 with TRBJ1-2; D unresolved. The V end lost 0 bases, the J end lost 0 bases, and 11 bases lay between the germline ends. Germline lookup yields CDR1 LGHNA and CDR2 YNFKEQ. The CDR3 runs 16 residues.

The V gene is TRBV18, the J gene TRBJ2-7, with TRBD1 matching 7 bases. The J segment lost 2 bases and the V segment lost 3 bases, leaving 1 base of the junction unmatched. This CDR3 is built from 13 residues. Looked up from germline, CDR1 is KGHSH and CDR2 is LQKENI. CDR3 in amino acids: CASSPGQTYEQYF. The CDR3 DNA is TGTGCCAGCTCACCGGGACAGACCTACGAGCAGTACTTC.

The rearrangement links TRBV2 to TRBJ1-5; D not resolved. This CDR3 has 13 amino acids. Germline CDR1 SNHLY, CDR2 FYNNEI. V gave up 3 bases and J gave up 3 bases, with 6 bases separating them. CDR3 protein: CASSDDNNQPQHF. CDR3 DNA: TGTGCCAGCAGTGATGACAACAATCAGCCCCAGCATTTT.

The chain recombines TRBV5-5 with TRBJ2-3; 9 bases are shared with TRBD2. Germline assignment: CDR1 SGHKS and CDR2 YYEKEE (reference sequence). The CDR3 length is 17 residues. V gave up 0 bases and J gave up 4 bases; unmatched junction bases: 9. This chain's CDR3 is CASSLAASGRYADTQYF. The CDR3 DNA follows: TGTGCCAGCAGCTTGGCAGCCAGCGGGAGGTACGCAGATACGCAGTATTTT.

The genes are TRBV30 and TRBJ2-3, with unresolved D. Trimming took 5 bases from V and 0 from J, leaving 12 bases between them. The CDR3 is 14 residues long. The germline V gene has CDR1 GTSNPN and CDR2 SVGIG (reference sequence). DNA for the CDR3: TGTGCCTGGGCCCGAGGCGGTAGCACAGATACGCAGTATTTT. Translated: CAWARGGSTDTQYF. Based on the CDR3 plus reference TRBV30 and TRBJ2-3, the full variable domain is SQTIHQWPATLVQPVGSPLSLECTVEGTSNPNLYWYRQAAGRGLQLLFYSVGIGQISSEVPQNLSASRPQDRQFILSSKKLLLSDSGFYLCAWARGGSTDTQYFGPGTRLTVL.

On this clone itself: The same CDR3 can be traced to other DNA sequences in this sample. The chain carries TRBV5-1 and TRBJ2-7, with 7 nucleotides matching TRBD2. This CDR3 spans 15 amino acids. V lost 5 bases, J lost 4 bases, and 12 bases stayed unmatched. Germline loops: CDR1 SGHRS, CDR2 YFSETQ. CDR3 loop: CASSSGGEGRYEQYF. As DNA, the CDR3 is TGCGCCAGCAGTTCGGGGGGTGAGGGTCGGTACGAGCAGTACTTC.

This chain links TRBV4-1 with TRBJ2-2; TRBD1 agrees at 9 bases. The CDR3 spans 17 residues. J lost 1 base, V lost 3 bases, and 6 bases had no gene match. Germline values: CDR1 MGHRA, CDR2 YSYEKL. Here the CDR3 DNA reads TGCGCCAGCAGCCAGACCGGGACAGGGTTGAACACCGGGGAGCTGTTTTTT. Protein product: CASSQTGTGLNTGELFF.

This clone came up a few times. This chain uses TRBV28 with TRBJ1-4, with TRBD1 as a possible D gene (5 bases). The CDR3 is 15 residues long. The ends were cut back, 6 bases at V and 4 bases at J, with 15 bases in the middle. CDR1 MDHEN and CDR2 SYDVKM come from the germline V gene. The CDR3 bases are TGTGCCAGCAGGGGATCGGACACGAATAATGAAAAACTGTTTTTT. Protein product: CASRGSDTNNEKLFF.

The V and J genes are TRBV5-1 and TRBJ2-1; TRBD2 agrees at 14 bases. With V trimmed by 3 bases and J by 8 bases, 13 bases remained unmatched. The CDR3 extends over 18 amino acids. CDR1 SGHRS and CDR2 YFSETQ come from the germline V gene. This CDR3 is CASSSPTSGRASEDEQFF. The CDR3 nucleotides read TGCGCCAGCAGCTCCCCGACTAGCGGGAGGGCCTCGGAGGATGAGCAGTTCTTC.

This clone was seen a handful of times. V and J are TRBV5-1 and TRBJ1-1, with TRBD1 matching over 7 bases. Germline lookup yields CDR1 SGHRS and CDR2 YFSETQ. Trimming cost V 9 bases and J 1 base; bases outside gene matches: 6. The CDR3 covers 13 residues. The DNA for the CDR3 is TGCGCCACTCGTAGGGGGCCGAACACTGAAGCTTTCTTT. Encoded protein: CATRRGPNTEAFF.

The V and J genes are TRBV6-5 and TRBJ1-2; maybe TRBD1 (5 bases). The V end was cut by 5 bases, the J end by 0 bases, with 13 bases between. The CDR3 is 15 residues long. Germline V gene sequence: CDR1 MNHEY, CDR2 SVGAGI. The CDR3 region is CASSIPGRTNYGYTF. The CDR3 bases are TGTGCCAGCAGTATTCCGGGACGGACTAACTATGGCTACACCTTC.

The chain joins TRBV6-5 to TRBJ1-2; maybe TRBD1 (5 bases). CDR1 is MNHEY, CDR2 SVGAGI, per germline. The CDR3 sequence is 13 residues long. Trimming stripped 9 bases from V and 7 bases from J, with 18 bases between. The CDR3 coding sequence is TGTGCCAGTACCCCCCGGGCCCAGGGTGGCTACACCTTC. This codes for CASTPRAQGGYTF.